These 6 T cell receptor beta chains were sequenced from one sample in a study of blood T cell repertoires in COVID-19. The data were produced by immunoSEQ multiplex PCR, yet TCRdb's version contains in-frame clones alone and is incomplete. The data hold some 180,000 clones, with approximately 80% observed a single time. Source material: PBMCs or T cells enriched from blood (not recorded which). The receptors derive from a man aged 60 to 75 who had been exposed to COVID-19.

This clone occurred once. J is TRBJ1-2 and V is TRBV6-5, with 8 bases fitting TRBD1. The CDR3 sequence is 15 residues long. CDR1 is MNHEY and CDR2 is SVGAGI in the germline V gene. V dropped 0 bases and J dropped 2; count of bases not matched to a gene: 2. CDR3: CASSYSPGGNYGYTF. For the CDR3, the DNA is TGTGCCAGCAGTTACTCCCCAGGGGGCAACTATGGCTACACCTTC.

DNA for the CDR3: TGTGCCAGCAGTGAAGCGCGGGGGGGCGCTAAGTACTTC. The encoded protein is CASSEARGGAKYF. The rearrangement links TRBV2 to TRBJ2-7, with 9 bases lining up with TRBD2. This CDR3 has 13 amino acids. Germline CDR1 reads SNHLY; CDR2 reads FYNNEI. J lost 11 bases, V lost 0 bases, and 5 bases had no gene match.

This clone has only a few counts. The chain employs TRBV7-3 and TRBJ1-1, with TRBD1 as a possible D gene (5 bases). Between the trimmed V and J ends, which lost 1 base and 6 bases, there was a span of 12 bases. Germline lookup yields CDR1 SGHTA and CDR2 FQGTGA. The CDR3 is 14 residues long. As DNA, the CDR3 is TGTGCCAGCAGCTTAAGAGCCTCGGGGGCTGAAGCTTTCTTT. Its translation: CASSLRASGAEAFF.

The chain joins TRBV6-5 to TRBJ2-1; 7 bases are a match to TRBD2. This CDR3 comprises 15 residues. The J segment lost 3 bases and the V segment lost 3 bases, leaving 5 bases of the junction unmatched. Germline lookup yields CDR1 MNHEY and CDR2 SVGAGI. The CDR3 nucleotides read TGTGCCAGCAGTTATTCCGGACTAGACTACAATGAGCAGTTCTTC. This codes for CASSYSGLDYNEQFF.

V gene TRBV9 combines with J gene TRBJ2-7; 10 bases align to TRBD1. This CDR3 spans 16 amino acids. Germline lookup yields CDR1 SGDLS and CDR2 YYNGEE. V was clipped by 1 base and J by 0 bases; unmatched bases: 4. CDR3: CASSVRDRGSSYEQYF. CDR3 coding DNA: TGTGCCAGCAGCGTACGGGACAGGGGCAGCTCCTACGAGCAGTACTTC.

CDR3: CASSSRSRQRSMNTEAFF. The CDR3 nucleotides read TGTGCCAGCAGTTCCCGGTCGAGACAGAGATCCATGAACACTGAAGCTTTCTTT. This rearrangement joins TRBV27 to TRBJ1-1; possibly TRBD1 for D (5 bases). Trimming pared 4 bases from V and 0 bases from J, leaving 21 bases between. Germline lookup yields CDR1 MNHEY and CDR2 SMNVEV (reference sequence). The length of the CDR3 is 18 residues.